A selection of T cell receptor beta chains follows, all from one sample in a study of healthy donors' naive CD4 and CD8 T cells. TCRdb re-called the reads through MiXCR, storing one row per CDR3 protein. Of 150,000 to 200,000 distinct CDR3 sequences in the sample, about four fifths are singletons; the top ten hold about 2.4%. The sequencing sample was made of naive CD4+ and CD8+ T cells sorted from blood, pooled from several donors. The origin of the receptors is a pool of human donors in good health; the sample pools cells from several healthy donors. The CDR3 runs from the conserved cysteine through the conserved F or W. A D gene is named only where the DNA matches it firmly. Only part of the rows carry a size: once, few, many, or a class if the clone is expanded.

clone_size j_call d_call v_call cdr3_nt cdr3_aa
NA TRBJ2-3 TRBD2 TRBV29-1 TGCAGCGTCCAGACTAGCTCACAAGATACGCAGTATTTT CSVQTSSQDTQYF
NA TRBJ1-2 NA TRBV18 TGTGCCAGCTCACCACCGGGACTACCCTATGGCTACACCTTC CASSPPGLPYGYTF
NA TRBJ2-1 TRBD1 TRBV24-1 TGTGCCACCAGTGATTTGCCTAGACAGGGAAGGGATGAGCAGTTCTTC CATSDLPRQGRDEQFF
NA TRBJ2-5 TRBD1 TRBV10-1 TGCGCCAGCAGCGAAAGACAGGGGCGTCCTTCGTACTTC CASSERQGRPSYF
NA TRBJ2-1 NA TRBV7-8 TGTGCCAGCAGCTTAGCGTCCCCGGGTCGCTCCTACAATGAGCAGTTCTTC CASSLASPGRSYNEQFF
NA TRBJ2-7 TRBD2 TRBV28 TGTGCCAGCAGTTTAGCGGGAGGGCCGTACGAGCAGTACTTC CASSLAGGPYEQYF
few TRBJ1-2 TRBD1 TRBV6-2/TRBV6-3 TGTGCCAGCAGATCGACAGGGGCTAACTATGGCTACACCTTC CASRSTGANYGYTF
few TRBJ2-7 NA TRBV29-1 TGCAGCGTTGAAGAGTTAGACAGGCACGAGCAGTACTTC CSVEELDRHEQYF
NA TRBJ2-4 TRBD2 TRBV20-1 TGCAGTGCTAGGGTATTGGGACTAGGGAAAAACATTCAGTACTTC CSARVLGLGKNIQYF
NA TRBJ2-4 TRBD1 TRBV18 TGTGCCAGCCGTTCCCTAACAGGGGGCGCGGGCAAAAACATTCAGTACTTC CASRSLTGGAGKNIQYF
NA TRBJ2-1 TRBD2 TRBV29-1 TGCAGCGTTGGCCCTATCGGCCTAGCGGATTACAATGAGCAGTTCTTC CSVGPIGLADYNEQFF
NA TRBJ1-2 TRBD1 TRBV29-1 TGCAGCGTTGCCGGGACAGGGTACTATGGCTACACCTTC CSVAGTGYYGYTF
NA TRBJ2-1 TRBD2 TRBV12-3/TRBV12-4 TGTGCCAGCAGTTTTGGGAGCGGGAGTGTCTACAATGAGCAGTTCTTC CASSFGSGSVYNEQFF
NA TRBJ2-5 NA TRBV29-1 TGCAGCGTTGATCGGGGGCACCAAGAGACCCAGTACTTC CSVDRGHQETQYF
NA TRBJ2-1 TRBD2 TRBV10-3 TGTGCCGCCCGACTAGCAGTTGGCAATGAGCAGTTCTTC CAARLAVGNEQFF
NA TRBJ1-5 NA TRBV27 TGTGCCAGCAGCCCTTCCCCAGGGCTTACTAATCAGCCCCAGCATTTT CASSPSPGLTNQPQHF
NA TRBJ2-1 NA TRBV30 TGTGCCTGGAGTGTGGGTACCCCGGGACGCGGCTACAATGAGCAGTTCTTC CAWSVGTPGRGYNEQFF
NA TRBJ2-1 TRBD1 TRBV29-1 TGCAGCGTTGAAGATAGTGGGGACAGACCCAATGAGCAGTTCTTC CSVEDSGDRPNEQFF
NA TRBJ1-1 TRBD1 TRBV29-1 TGCAGCGTGGGACAGGGCCCTGAAGCTTTCTTT CSVGQGPEAFF
NA TRBJ2-1 NA TRBV6-5 TGTGCCAGCAGAGAGGGTTTGAATGAGCAGTTCTTC CASREGLNEQFF
NA TRBJ2-1 NA TRBV5-4 TGTGCCAGCAGCTTTTACCGGGCCGACAATGAGCAGTTCTTC CASSFYRADNEQFF
NA TRBJ1-1 TRBD1 TRBV6-5 TGTGCCAGCAGTCGGGGACAGGGGATTGGCACTGAAGCTTTCTTT CASSRGQGIGTEAFF
NA TRBJ1-2 TRBD1 TRBV7-8 TGTGCCAGCAGGACTGGGACAGGGGGCTTTGGCTACACCTTC CASRTGTGGFGYTF
NA TRBJ1-1 NA TRBV29-1 TGCAGCGTTGAGAGGAGGAACACTGAAGCTTTCTTT CSVERRNTEAFF
NA TRBJ2-7 TRBD2 TRBV4-2 TGTGCCAGCAGCCAGGATCGACTAGCAGGGAGCTACGAGCAGTACTTC CASSQDRLAGSYEQYF
NA TRBJ1-5 NA TRBV12-3/TRBV12-4 TGTGCCAGCAGTTTCATGGGGGGAGATCAGCCCCAGCATTTT CASSFMGGDQPQHF
NA TRBJ1-1 NA TRBV29-1 TGCAGCGTTGAAGGGGCGAACACTGAAGCTTTCTTT CSVEGANTEAFF
NA TRBJ1-5 NA TRBV29-1 TGCAGCGTCGCGGGTACCAATCAGCCCCAGCATTTT CSVAGTNQPQHF
NA TRBJ1-1 NA TRBV18 TGTGCCAGCTCAGCGGACACGAGCCTCATGAACACTGAAGCTTTCTTT CASSADTSLMNTEAFF
few TRBJ1-1 NA TRBV29-1 TGCAGCGTTTCCCGTACCGCTGAAGCTTTCTTT CSVSRTAEAFF
NA TRBJ2-3 TRBD2 TRBV19 TGTGCCAGTACGAGCGGGAGGGCCCTCGGAGATACGCAGTATTTT CASTSGRALGDTQYF
few TRBJ2-7 NA TRBV19 TGTGCCAGTAGTAGGACATTTGCTACTCCCTACGAGCAGTACTTC CASSRTFATPYEQYF
NA TRBJ1-5 NA TRBV20-1 TGCAGTGCTAGAAACCCACTGGGTCAGCCCCAGCATTTT CSARNPLGQPQHF
few TRBJ2-3 TRBD1 TRBV29-1 TGCAGCGTTGAAGATCTTCACGGGACAGGGTTCGCCACGCAGTATTTT CSVEDLHGTGFATQYF
NA TRBJ2-5 NA TRBV6-6 TGTGCCAGCAGTTTCAATCCGCCGGGGGACTTCCAAGAGACCCAGTACTTC CASSFNPPGDFQETQYF
NA TRBJ2-1 TRBD2 TRBV7-8 TGTGCCAGCAGCTCTCCGACTAGCGGGAGGCATGGTGAGCAGTTCTTC CASSSPTSGRHGEQFF
few TRBJ1-1 NA TRBV11-3 TGTGCCAGCAGCCCAGCGGGACGAAGGGCGACTGAAGCTTTCTTT CASSPAGRRATEAFF
NA TRBJ2-5 NA TRBV5-1 TGCGCCAGCAGCCAAGGACGCGATCTTGAGACCCAGTACTTC CASSQGRDLETQYF
NA TRBJ1-1 TRBD1 TRBV19 TGTGCCAGTAGTGGGGGGACAGGGTGGACTGAAGCTTTCTTT CASSGGTGWTEAFF
NA TRBJ2-1 NA TRBV29-1 TGCAGAGGGGACGGCGCTTCCTACAATGAGCAGTTCTTC CRGDGASYNEQFF
NA TRBJ2-5 TRBD2 TRBV27 TGTGCCAGCAGTTTATTAGCGGGGGAAGAGACCCAGTACTTC CASSLLAGEETQYF